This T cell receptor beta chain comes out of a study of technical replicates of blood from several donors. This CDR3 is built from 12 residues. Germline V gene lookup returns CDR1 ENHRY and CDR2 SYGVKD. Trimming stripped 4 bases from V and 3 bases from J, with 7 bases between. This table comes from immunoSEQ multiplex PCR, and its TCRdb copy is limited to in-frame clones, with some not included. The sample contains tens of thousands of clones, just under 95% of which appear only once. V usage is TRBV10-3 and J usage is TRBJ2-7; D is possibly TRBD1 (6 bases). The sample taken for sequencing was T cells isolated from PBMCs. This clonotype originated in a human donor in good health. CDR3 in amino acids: CAISAQGYEQYF. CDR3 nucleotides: TGTGCCATCAGTGCACAGGGCTACGAGCAGTACTTC.